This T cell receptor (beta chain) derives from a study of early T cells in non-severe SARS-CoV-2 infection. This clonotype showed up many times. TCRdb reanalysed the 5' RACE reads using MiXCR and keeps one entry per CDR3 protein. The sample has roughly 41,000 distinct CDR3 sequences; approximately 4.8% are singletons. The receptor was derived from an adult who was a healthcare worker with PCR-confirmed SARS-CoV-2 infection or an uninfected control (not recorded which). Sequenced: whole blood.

The CDR3, as DNA: TGCAGTGCTAGACCAAACCTTAGAACAGTGTTCTACGAGCAGTACTTC. Its protein product is CSARPNLRTVFYEQYF. The J gene is TRBJ2-7, the V gene TRBV20-1; no definite D call. The V end was cut by 2 bases, the J end by 3 bases, with 20 bases between. This CDR3 is 16 amino acids long. Germline V CDR1 and CDR2: DFQATT, SNEGSKA (reference sequence).